The 24 T cell receptor beta chains in this list originate from one sample, sequenced in a study of Ad26.COV2.S vaccination and SARS-CoV-2 variants. The assay was immunoSEQ multiplex PCR, and TCRdb's table has in-frame clones only and misses some. The table has around 86,000 clones, 82% seen once. Sequencing used peripheral blood, obtained after recovery from COVID-19. These receptors were obtained from a human donor who had recovered from COVID-19.

The chain carries TRBV4-1 and TRBJ2-1; TRBD2 might be the D (5 bases). Germline V lookup: CDR1 MGHRA, CDR2 YSYEKL. The CDR3 extends over 14 amino acids. V was trimmed by 1 base and J by 7 bases, leaving 11 bases between them. Here the CDR3 DNA reads TGCGCCAGCAGCCAAGGGGCGGGTAGGAATGAGCAGTTCTTC. Protein sequence: CASSQGAGRNEQFF.

The rearrangement joins TRBV28 to TRBJ1-5; TRBD1 is a possible D gene (5 bases). This CDR3 contains 14 residues. CDR1 is MDHEN, CDR2 SYDVKM, per germline. V shed 8 bases and J shed 4 bases, with 15 bases lying between them. The CDR3 bases are TGTGCCAGCGGATTTCAGGGCTGGAATCAGCCCCAGCATTTT. Translation: CASGFQGWNQPQHF.

The genes are TRBV11-3 and TRBJ1-2, with D possibly TRBD1 on 6 matching bases. CDR3 length equals 16 residues. Germline CDR1 is SGHNT and CDR2 is YENEEA. The ends were cut back, 1 base at V and 2 bases at J, with 14 bases in the middle. In DNA form, the CDR3 reads TGTGCCAGCAGCTTAGGTACCCTCCAGGGGAACTATGGCTACACCTTC. This codes for CASSLGTLQGNYGYTF.

The CDR3 sequence: CATSRGVYPEAFF. The CDR3 DNA is TGTGCCACCAGCAGGGGAGTTTACCCTGAAGCTTTCTTT. The genes are TRBV15 and TRBJ1-1, with D unresolved. Per the germline V gene, CDR1 is LNHNV and CDR2 is YYDKDF (reference sequence). Trimming cost V 3 bases and J 6 bases, with 11 bases left between them. The CDR3 consists of 13 residues. Full variable domain (missing parts from reference TRBV15 and TRBJ1-1): DAMVIQNPRYQVTQFGKPVTLSCSQTLNHNVMYWYQQKSSQAPKLLFHYYDKDFNNEADTPDNFQSRRPNTSFCFLDIRSPGLGDTAMYLCATSRGVYPEAFFGQGTRLTVV.

This clone was seen more than once but under ten times. This sequence joins TRBV7-9 and TRBJ1-2; 7 nucleotides line up with TRBD1. The junction had 7 bases not matched to a gene; V was cut back by 2 bases and J by 7 bases. Germline loops: CDR1 SEHNR, CDR2 FQNEAQ (reference sequence). The CDR3 has 14 residues. CDR3 DNA sequence: TGTGCCAGCAGCTTAACTGCGCAGGGGGGTGGCTACACCTTC. This sequence encodes CASSLTAQGGGYTF.

The CDR3 is CASSGPLGQRDTEAFF. As DNA, the CDR3 is TGTGCCAGCAGCGGCCCCTTGGGACAGAGGGACACTGAAGCTTTCTTT. The gene calls are TRBV9 and TRBJ1-1; 7 bases align to TRBD1. CDR3 size: 16 residues. CDR1 is SGDLS, CDR2 YYNGEE, per germline. The V and J ends lost 3 bases and 3 bases, in that order; junction bases with no gene match: 11.

This chain uses TRBV3-1 (or the pseudogene TRBV3-2) with TRBJ2-7, with 7 nucleotides matching TRBD1. Germline-derived CDR1 and CDR2 are LGHDT and YNNKEL (reference sequence). The junction had 5 bases not matched to a gene; V was cut back by 4 bases and J by 2 bases. The CDR3 has 14 residues. The DNA for the CDR3 is TGTGCCAGCAGCCGACCGGGACAGCCCTACGAGCAGTACTTC. This encodes CASSRPGQPYEQYF.

The chain has TRBV3-1 (or the pseudogene TRBV3-2) and TRBJ2-7, with TRBD2 matching 7 bases. CDR3 length: 12 amino acids. Per germline, CDR1 LGHDT and CDR2 YNNKEL (reference sequence). J was trimmed by 9 bases and V by 2 bases; bases with no gene match: 4. As DNA, the CDR3 is TGTGCCAGCAGCCAAAGCGGGATTGTGCAGTACTTC. Translated, it gives CASSQSGIVQYF.

The J gene is TRBJ2-3, the V gene TRBV27, with D possibly being TRBD2 (5 bases). The CDR3 runs 15 residues. The V end lost 1 base, the J end lost 3 bases, and 11 bases lay between the germline ends. Germline lookup yields CDR1 MNHEY and CDR2 SMNVEV (reference sequence). The CDR3 DNA follows: TGTGCCAGCAGTTTATTGGCGGGTCCTACAGATACGCAGTATTTT. Translated, it gives CASSLLAGPTDTQYF.

The V call is TRBV15, the J call TRBJ1-1; D not certain. Germline loops: CDR1 LNHNV, CDR2 YYDKDF (reference sequence). Deletions cut 0 bases from V and 7 bases from J, with 18 bases between. CDR3 length: 16 residues. The CDR3: CATSRDFAGKAIEAFF. The CDR3 DNA follows: TGTGCCACCAGCAGAGATTTTGCGGGGAAGGCGATTGAAGCTTTCTTT.

The chain links TRBV24-1 to TRBJ1-3; 11 bases line up with TRBD1. The CDR3 runs 16 residues. Per germline, CDR1 KGHDR and CDR2 SFDVKD. The V gene end was trimmed by 2 bases and the J gene end by 2 bases; junction bases not matched to a gene: 1. CDR3 in amino acids: CATSDWDRGAGNTIYF. CDR3 bases: TGTGCCACCAGTGATTGGGACAGGGGGGCTGGAAACACCATATATTTT.

The rearrangement links TRBV18 to TRBJ2-3; 8 bases line up with TRBD1. The trim removed 3 bases at V and 3 bases at J, leaving 8 bases unmatched. This CDR3 spans 16 amino acids. Germline lookup yields CDR1 KGHSH and CDR2 LQKENI. The CDR3 DNA follows: TGTGCCAGCTCACCCGCTTGGACAGGGAGAACAGATACGCAGTATTTT. It is translated as CASSPAWTGRTDTQYF.

This chain links TRBV5-4 with TRBJ2-3; D ambiguous. Germline values: CDR1 SGHNT, CDR2 YYREEE (reference sequence). CDR3 size: 15 residues. V lost 4 bases, J lost 0 bases, and 12 bases lay in between. The CDR3 bases are TGTGCCAGCAGCCATGGTGCAGCTAGCACAGATACGCAGTATTTT. Protein: CASSHGAASTDTQYF.

The V gene is TRBV5-6, the J gene TRBJ2-7; 7 nucleotides match TRBD1. The V and J ends lost 0 bases and 4 bases, in that order; junction bases with no gene match: 4. This CDR3 has 14 residues. Germline V gene data show CDR1 as SGHDT and CDR2 as YYEEEE. Here the CDR3 reads CASSLGQGVYEQYF. The CDR3 DNA reads as TGTGCCAGCAGCTTGGGACAGGGTGTATACGAGCAGTACTTC.

The V call is TRBV28, the J call TRBJ1-5, with D perhaps matching TRBD1 (5 bases). The CDR3 has 15 residues. Germline V lookup: CDR1 MDHEN, CDR2 SYDVKM. Trimming took off 5 bases at V and 4 bases at J, with 15 bases between the two ends. CDR3 sequence (DNA): TGTGCCAGCAGTCGGGAGGGGCCGGGGAATCAGCCCCAGCATTTT. Protein sequence: CASSREGPGNQPQHF.

This chain connects TRBV28 to TRBJ2-3; 14 bases fit TRBD2. This CDR3 contains 17 residues. Germline V CDR1 and CDR2: MDHEN, SYDVKM. Trimming removed 6 bases from V and 1 base from J; junction bases left unmatched: 6. The CDR3 is CASSGTSGRVGTDTQYF. The DNA for the CDR3 is TGTGCCAGCAGCGGGACTAGCGGGAGAGTAGGCACAGATACGCAGTATTTT.

This rearrangement joins TRBV10-1 to TRBJ2-5; D unclear. Germline CDR1 WNHNN, CDR2 SYGVQD (reference sequence). The CDR3 is 15 amino acids. Trimming left V 1 base short and J 5 bases short, with 14 bases between. As DNA, the CDR3 is TGCGCCAGCAGTGAGTTTATAAGGCGTTGGGAGACCCAGTACTTC. Its translation is CASSEFIRRWETQYF.

The genes are TRBV5-4 and TRBJ1-2; tentative D call: TRBD1 (5 bases). The germline V and J ends were trimmed by 3 bases and 2 bases, with 14 bases remaining between them. The CDR3 has 15 residues. Germline loops: CDR1 SGHNT, CDR2 YYREEE (reference sequence). CDR3 amino acids: CASSSGPGGNYGYTF. The CDR3 coding sequence is TGTGCCAGCAGCTCGGGACCCGGGGGGAACTATGGCTACACCTTC.

The chain recombines TRBV7-9 with TRBJ1-1; D unclear. With 4 bases removed from V and 0 bases from J, the gap between germline ends came to 12 bases. Germline values: CDR1 SEHNR, CDR2 FQNEAQ (reference sequence). The CDR3 totals 15 residues. The CDR3 region has the DNA TGTGCCAGCAGCTCGTCGAGGGCCATGAACACTGAAGCTTTCTTT. Amino acid sequence: CASSSSRAMNTEAFF.

The chain carries TRBV11-2 and TRBJ1-2; D may be TRBD1 (5 bases). The CDR3 extends over 13 amino acids. CDR1 SGHAT and CDR2 FQNNGV come from the germline V gene. Deletions cut 5 bases from V and 4 bases from J, with 11 bases between. The CDR3 sequence: CASSDTGPYGYTF. CDR3 nucleotide sequence: TGTGCCAGCAGCGATACAGGTCCCTATGGCTACACCTTC.

This chain joins TRBV7-3 and TRBJ1-1; maybe TRBD1 (5 bases). The germline V gene encodes CDR1 SGHTA and CDR2 FQGTGA. Between the trimmed V and J ends, which lost 1 base and 12 bases, there was a span of 15 bases. The CDR3 is made up of 13 amino acids. The CDR3 DNA reads as TGTGCCAGCAGCTTAATCGCAGGGTTAGAGTCTTTCTTT. Its translation is CASSLIAGLESFF.

V and J are TRBV5-4 and TRBJ2-1; 7 bases fit TRBD2. The CDR3 contains 16 residues. After removal of 0 bases from V and 4 bases from J, the junction contained 7 bases not matched to a gene. Germline lookup yields CDR1 SGHNT and CDR2 YYREEE (reference sequence). In nucleotides, the CDR3 is TGTGCCAGCAGCTTGGATTCTAGCGGAACTTACAATGAGCAGTTCTTC. This encodes CASSLDSSGTYNEQFF.

This clone was counted between two and nine times. V usage is TRBV6-6 and J usage is TRBJ2-7; tentative D call: TRBD2 (6 bases). Germline V gene data show CDR1 as MNHNY and CDR2 as SVGAGI (reference sequence). The CDR3 runs to 13 residues. With 2 bases removed from V and 5 bases from J, the gap between germline ends came to 10 bases. The CDR3 loop is CASSYQTRDEQYF. The CDR3 DNA reads as TGTGCCAGCAGTTACCAGACTAGGGACGAGCAGTACTTC.

This chain links TRBV18 with TRBJ1-4; TRBD1 matches 7 bases. Per germline, CDR1 KGHSH and CDR2 LQKENI. CDR3 size: 14 residues. The trim removed 4 bases at V and 2 bases at J, leaving 1 base unmatched. CDR3 in amino acids: CASSRGQTNEKLFF. The CDR3 DNA sequence: TGTGCCAGCTCACGGGGACAGACTAATGAAAAACTGTTTTTT.